Included here is one TCR beta chain sequence, with context. Original data processing: Reference gene primer amplification in the assay estimated nucleated cell counts. Sequencing used immunoSEQ multiplex PCR; TCRdb keeps in-frame clones, though not all of them. D and trimming were read from the DNA, whereas the V and J calls and clone size are those reported in that table. The sample lists about 34,000 clones, roughly 93% seen once, with more than 4% in the top ten. The source of the sample is a study of blood T cell repertoires in COVID-19. The overall study: Specimens from acute and convalescent COVID-19 originated in the United States, Italy and Spain. From T cells, B-cell-depleted T cells, or PBMCs came the material, which was cDNA or gDNA.

Germline CDR1 reads MNHEY; CDR2 reads SVGAGI. This CDR3 contains 15 residues. V shed 7 bases, J shed 5 bases, and the junction held 10 bases outside the gene matches. The chain combines TRBV6-5 with TRBJ1-1; 10 nucleotides align to TRBD1. Sample: peripheral blood. This receptor was identified in a human donor in a cohort sampled during active COVID-19. The CDR3 sequence is CASIRRQGALTEAFF. CDR3 bases: TGTGCCAGCATCCGAAGACAGGGGGCTTTGACTGAAGCTTTCTTT.